The 32 T cell receptor beta chains in this list originate from one sample, sequenced in a study of T cell responses to AZD1222 COVID-19 vaccine. Sequenced by immunoSEQ multiplex PCR; TCRdb stores in-frame clones only, minus some. This table has 75,000 to 100,000 clones, 80% to 90% appearing once. The specimen comprised peripheral blood, sampled on day 0 of AZD1222 vaccination. The source of these receptors is an adult in good health.

V gene TRBV5-1 combines with J gene TRBJ1-4; TRBD1 might be the D (5 bases). The CDR3 is 14 residues long. CDR1 and CDR2 from the germline V gene are SGHRS and YFSETQ. V was pared by 4 bases and J by 3 bases, with 10 bases between. CDR3: CASSPGTSNEKLFF. For the CDR3, the DNA is TGCGCCAGCAGCCCTGGGACGTCTAATGAAAAACTGTTTTTT.

The V gene is TRBV7-2, the J gene TRBJ2-5, with TRBD1 as a possible D gene (6 bases). Trimming removed 5 bases from V and 5 bases from J, with 12 bases in between. From germline, CDR1 is SGHTA and CDR2 FQGNSA. This CDR3 contains 13 residues. In DNA form, the CDR3 reads TGTGCCAGCAGCGGGACAACGGGTGAGACCCAGTACTTC. Translation: CASSGTTGETQYF.

This CDR3 is CASSPFRSSTDTQYF. CDR3 in DNA: TGTGCCAGCTCACCATTCCGTTCTAGCACAGATACGCAGTATTTT. The V gene is TRBV18, the J gene TRBJ2-3, with D unresolved. Germline loops: CDR1 KGHSH, CDR2 LQKENI. Between the trimmed V and J ends, which lost 2 bases and 0 bases, there was a span of 9 bases. The CDR3 is 15 residues long.

The genes are TRBV7-9 and TRBJ2-1; TRBD2 matches at 8 bases. From germline, CDR1 is SEHNR and CDR2 FQNEAQ (reference sequence). The CDR3 is 15 amino acids. Losses at the gene ends were 1 base for V and 8 bases for J; bases not matched to a gene: 7. The CDR3 protein is CASSLVWTSRDEQFF. CDR3 DNA sequence: TGTGCCAGCAGCTTAGTTTGGACTAGCCGCGATGAGCAGTTCTTC.

The V call is TRBV13, the J call TRBJ2-1; TRBD2 agrees at 15 bases. The J segment lost 6 bases and the V segment lost 4 bases, leaving 4 bases of the junction unmatched. From germline, CDR1 is PRHDT and CDR2 FYEKMQ (reference sequence). The CDR3 totals 16 residues. The CDR3 sequence is CASSYKGLAGGNEQFF. CDR3 nucleotides: TGTGCCAGCAGCTATAAGGGACTAGCGGGAGGCAATGAGCAGTTCTTC. The variable domain in full, completed from reference TRBV13 and TRBJ2-1, reads AAGVIQSPRHLIKEKRETATLKCYPIPRHDTVYWYQQGPGQDPQFLISFYEKMQSDKGSIPDRFSAQQFSDYHSELNMSSLELGDSALYFCASSYKGLAGGNEQFFGPGTRLTVL.

This clone came up once. The gene calls are TRBV7-3 and TRBJ2-3; 7 bases align to TRBD2. The trim removed 3 bases at V and 5 bases at J, leaving 2 bases unmatched. Germline CDR1 reads SGHTA; CDR2 reads FQGTGA. The CDR3 is made up of 13 amino acids. The CDR3 nucleotides are TGTGCCAGCAGCTTGCGGGAGCGAGATACGCAGTATTTT. Translating gives CASSLRERDTQYF.

This sequence joins TRBV6-5 and TRBJ1-4; D possibly corresponds to TRBD1 (5 bases). The germline V gene has CDR1 MNHEY and CDR2 SVGAGI. Deletions cut 0 bases from V and 8 bases from J, with 13 bases between. The CDR3 covers 15 residues. The CDR3 reads CASSYSGGRWEKLFF. Here the CDR3 DNA reads TGTGCCAGCAGTTACTCTGGGGGGAGATGGGAAAAACTGTTTTTT.

V usage is TRBV27 and J usage is TRBJ1-2, with 7 positions matching TRBD1. Looked up from germline, CDR1 is MNHEY and CDR2 is SMNVEV (reference sequence). This CDR3 has 14 residues. V lost 5 bases to trimming and J lost 2 bases; unmatched junction nucleotides: 5. CDR3 sequence (DNA): TGTGCCAGCAGTACGATACAGGGGAACTATGGCTACACCTTC. It yields the protein CASSTIQGNYGYTF.

The chain joins TRBV9 to TRBJ2-3, with TRBD2 matching 8 bases. The germline V gene has CDR1 SGDLS and CDR2 YYNGEE. The CDR3 is 15 residues long. Trimming at V came to 0 bases and at J to 4 bases, leaving 4 bases not matched to a gene. The CDR3 coding sequence is TGTGCCAGCAGCGTAGCGGGAGGGGGTGCAGATACGCAGTATTTT. It translates to CASSVAGGGADTQYF. Complete variable domain (other parts from reference TRBV9 and TRBJ2-3): DSGVTQTPKHLITATGQRVTLRCSPRSGDLSVYWYQQSLDQGLQFLIQYYNGEERAKGNILERFSAQQFPDLHSELNLSSLELGDSALYFCASSVAGGGADTQYFGPGTRLTVL.

This chain uses TRBV3-1 (or the pseudogene TRBV3-2) with TRBJ2-2, with 9 positions matching TRBD2. CDR1 and CDR2 from the germline V gene are LGHDT and YNNKEL (reference sequence). The CDR3 consists of 15 residues. The V gene end was trimmed by 4 bases and the J gene end by 6 bases; junction bases not matched to a gene: 6. DNA of the CDR3: TGTGCCAGCAGCCGGGGTAGACTAGCGGCCGGGGAGCTGTTTTTT. It specifies CASSRGRLAAGELFF.

The count of this clone is one. The V and J genes are TRBV28 and TRBJ1-2, with 8 nucleotides matching TRBD1. There are 14 residues in the CDR3. Trimming took 6 bases from V and 4 from J; bases not matched to a gene: 7. Germline V gene sequence: CDR1 MDHEN, CDR2 SYDVKM. The CDR3 protein is CASRPRQGSYGYTF. The CDR3 coding sequence is TGTGCCAGCAGACCTAGACAGGGGTCCTATGGCTACACCTTC.

The chain uses TRBV11-2 and TRBJ2-7; 10 positions agree with TRBD1. The length of the CDR3 is 15 residues. Germline V CDR1 and CDR2: SGHAT, FQNNGV. The V gene end was trimmed by 5 bases and the J gene end by 5 bases; junction bases not matched to a gene: 9. Here the CDR3 reads CASSPIKTGGNEQYF. The CDR3 DNA is TGTGCCAGCAGCCCAATTAAGACAGGGGGCAACGAGCAGTACTTC. The whole variable domain, filled in from reference TRBV11-2 and TRBJ2-7, reads EAGVAQSPRYKIIEKRQSVAFWCNPISGHATLYWYQQILGQGPKLLIQFQNNGVVDDSQLPKDRFSAERLKGVDSTLKIQPAKLEDSAVYLCASSPIKTGGNEQYFGPGTRLTVT.

This chain uses TRBV6-5 with TRBJ2-2; TRBD2 matches 7 bases. V lost 6 bases, J lost 5 bases, and 9 bases stayed unmatched. The CDR3 length is 15 residues. Germline CDR1 and CDR2: MNHEY and SVGAGI. The CDR3 sequence is CASRRGGENTGELFF. As DNA, the CDR3 is TGTGCCAGCAGAAGGGGAGGGGAAAATACCGGGGAGCTGTTTTTT.

This chain connects TRBV29-1 to TRBJ1-2, with D tentatively TRBD1 (5 bases). Germline CDR1 and CDR2: SQVTM and ANQGSEA. CDR3 length: 14 amino acids. V was trimmed by 1 base and J by 8 bases, leaving 17 bases between them. The CDR3 DNA sequence: TGCAGCGTTGAAGGTTCGGTTGGGACGGGCGGCTACACCTTC. Its protein product is CSVEGSVGTGGYTF.

This clone was picked up a small number of times. This chain joins TRBV7-6 and TRBJ1-5, with 8 bases lining up with TRBD1. CDR3 size: 15 residues. J gave up 4 bases and V 5 bases, and 7 bases lay outside the gene matches. Germline V gene sequence: CDR1 SGHVS, CDR2 FNYEAQ. CDR3 nucleotides: TGTGCCAGCAGCGTAGGACAGGGTAGAAATCAGCCCCAGCATTTT. This gives the protein CASSVGQGRNQPQHF.

This chain links TRBV6-5 with TRBJ1-5; tentative D call: TRBD1 (6 bases). Germline V gene lookup returns CDR1 MNHEY and CDR2 SVGAGI. The CDR3 spans 14 residues. The ends were cut back, 0 bases at V and 6 bases at J, with 9 bases in the middle. CDR3 sequence (DNA): TGTGCCAGCAGTTACTCAGGGGGAGGTCAGCCCCAGCATTTT. Protein product: CASSYSGGGQPQHF.

The V call is TRBV7-2, the J call TRBJ2-1, with unresolved D. Germline assignment: CDR1 SGHTA and CDR2 FQGNSA. Trimming shortened V by 2 bases and J by 9 bases, and 11 bases separated the two germline ends. This CDR3 has 13 amino acids. CDR3 sequence: CASSLTAPFEQFF. Here the CDR3 DNA reads TGTGCCAGCAGCTTAACCGCTCCTTTTGAGCAGTTCTTC.

V usage is TRBV3-1 (or the pseudogene TRBV3-2) and J usage is TRBJ2-1; maybe TRBD2 (5 bases). CDR1 is LGHDT and CDR2 is YNNKEL in the germline V gene (reference sequence). V was cut by 4 bases and J by 0 bases, with 10 bases left in between. This CDR3 has 15 residues. The CDR3 reads CASSPVGSSYNEQFF. Written as DNA, the CDR3 is TGTGCCAGCAGCCCGGTGGGGAGCTCCTACAATGAGCAGTTCTTC.

The chain employs TRBV11-3 and TRBJ2-2; no firm D call. The CDR3 has 14 amino acids. Germline V gene lookup returns CDR1 SGHNT and CDR2 YENEEA. V lost 3 bases to trimming and J lost 7 bases, with 12 bases between them. CDR3 amino acids: CASSFSPASGELFF. CDR3 coding DNA: TGTGCCAGCAGCTTTAGTCCCGCGAGCGGGGAGCTGTTTTTT.

V gene TRBV12-3 or TRBV12-4 combines with J gene TRBJ1-1, with D maybe TRBD1 (5 bases). CDR3 size: 13 residues. Trimming took 10 bases from V and 1 from J, leaving 13 bases between them. This CDR3 is CAITDQGNTEAFF. DNA for the CDR3: TGTGCCATCACGGACCAGGGGAACACTGAAGCTTTCTTT.

The V call is TRBV5-5, the J call TRBJ2-7; no reliable D call. Trimming pared 0 bases from V and 5 bases from J, leaving 15 bases between. The CDR3 length is 15 residues. Germline CDR1 and CDR2: SGHKS and YYEKEE (reference sequence). The chain's CDR3 is CASSLGPVMRNEQYF. In DNA form, the CDR3 reads TGTGCCAGCAGCTTGGGTCCGGTCATGAGGAACGAGCAGTACTTC.

V and J are TRBV28 and TRBJ1-2, with TRBD1 as a possible D gene (5 bases). Germline CDR1 is MDHEN and CDR2 is SYDVKM. V lost 6 bases, J lost 8 bases, and 22 bases lay in between. The CDR3 extends over 15 amino acids. CDR3 amino acids: CASRPSRGDSGGYTF. As DNA, the CDR3 is TGTGCCAGCAGGCCCTCTCGGGGCGATTCGGGGGGCTACACCTTC.

V and J are TRBV5-1 and TRBJ1-1; the D is unclear. The CDR3 sequence is 13 residues long. The V end lost 0 bases, the J end lost 6 bases, and 9 bases lay between the germline ends. In germline, CDR1 is SGHRS, CDR2 YFSETQ. The CDR3 sequence is CASSLAAGSEAFF. CDR3 DNA: TGCGCCAGCAGCTTGGCCGCGGGCTCTGAAGCTTTCTTT.

This chain connects TRBV7-2 to TRBJ1-1; tentative D call: TRBD1 (6 bases). The CDR3 has 14 amino acids. Germline-derived CDR1 and CDR2 are SGHTA and FQGNSA. Trimming removed 2 bases from V and 3 bases from J, with 10 bases in between. DNA of the CDR3: TGTGCCAGCAGCTTAAGGGGGGAGGACACTGAAGCTTTCTTT. Its translation is CASSLRGEDTEAFF.

The table lists this clone with a few counts. This chain joins TRBV27 and TRBJ2-6; TRBD1 matches at 7 bases. This CDR3 region has 18 residues. Trimming at V came to 5 bases and at J to 0 bases, leaving 10 bases not matched to a gene. In germline, CDR1 is MNHEY, CDR2 SMNVEV (reference sequence). CDR3 coding DNA: TGTGCCAGCAGTCCGCACGTGGGACAGTTCTCTGGGGCCAACGTCCTGACTTTC. It encodes CASSPHVGQFSGANVLTF.

The chain uses TRBV7-9 and TRBJ1-1; D gene ambiguous. The germline V and J ends were trimmed by 5 bases and 1 base, with 11 bases remaining between them. The germline gives CDR1 SEHNR, CDR2 FQNEAQ (reference sequence). The CDR3 extends over 14 amino acids. The chain's CDR3 is CASSPQTQNTEAFF. The CDR3 DNA reads TGTGCCAGCAGCCCCCAGACCCAGAACACTGAAGCTTTCTTT.

V and J are TRBV19 and TRBJ2-2; TRBD1 matches 7 bases. Germline lookup yields CDR1 LNHDA and CDR2 SQIVND (reference sequence). Germline trimming cut 3 bases from V and 1 base from J; bases unmatched to any gene: 14. CDR3 size: 19 residues. The CDR3 DNA reads TGTGCCAGTAGTATCTTCTTGAAACTGGACAGGATGAACACCGGGGAGCTGTTTTTT. Its protein product is CASSIFLKLDRMNTGELFF.

V usage is TRBV28 and J usage is TRBJ1-1; TRBD1 might be the D (6 bases). Germline V gene lookup returns CDR1 MDHEN and CDR2 SYDVKM. CDR3 length equals 14 residues. Deletions cut 6 bases from V and 4 bases from J, with 15 bases between. The DNA of the CDR3 is TGTGCCAGCAGGAGGGGGGGAGGAGTCACTGAAGCTTTCTTT. It is translated as CASRRGGGVTEAFF.

This clone was detected once. This chain links TRBV3-1 (or the pseudogene TRBV3-2) with TRBJ1-2, with TRBD1 identical over 9 bases. With V trimmed by 0 bases and J by 8 bases, 10 bases remained unmatched. CDR1 is LGHDT and CDR2 is YNNKEL in the germline V gene (reference sequence). This CDR3 has 16 amino acids. The CDR3 spells CASSQEGGQGLSGYTF. CDR3 coding DNA: TGTGCCAGCAGCCAAGAGGGAGGACAGGGGCTGTCGGGCTACACCTTC.

V gene TRBV6-1 combines with J gene TRBJ1-1; D not certain. The germline gives CDR1 MNHNS, CDR2 SASEGT. The length of the CDR3 is 15 residues. V dropped 1 base and J dropped 0 bases, with 9 bases sitting between them. The CDR3 DNA is TGTGCCAGCAGTGAAGTGGAAAAATTGAACACTGAAGCTTTCTTT. It is translated as CASSEVEKLNTEAFF.

The genes are TRBV6-2 or TRBV6-3 and TRBJ2-4, with TRBD1 identical over 8 bases. Unmatched junction bases numbered 5, after V lost 2 bases and J lost 8 bases. In germline, CDR1 is MNHEY, CDR2 SVGEGT. This CDR3 has 14 amino acids. Written as DNA, the CDR3 is TGTGCCAGCAGTTACATGGACAGGGCCGACATTCAGTACTTC. This gives the protein CASSYMDRADIQYF.

V usage is TRBV5-1 and J usage is TRBJ2-7; TRBD1 agrees at 8 bases. The CDR3 has 17 amino acids. V shed 0 bases and J 0 bases; nucleotides not matched to a gene: 8. The germline gives CDR1 SGHRS, CDR2 YFSETQ. Here the CDR3 DNA reads TGCGCCAGCAGCTTGGATAGGGGGACAGGTAGCTCCTACGAGCAGTACTTC. Translation: CASSLDRGTGSSYEQYF.